This passage covers 21 T cell receptor beta chains from one sample sequenced in a study of T cell responses to AZD1222 COVID-19 vaccine (dated by TCRdb to the early 2020s). Libraries were prepared through the immunoSEQ multiplex PCR assay. TCRdb took this table from immuneACCESS and kept in-frame rearrangements with V and J called. Such tables lack part of the clones; where checked against another copy, unresolved V genes explain under half of the gap, and the rest is unexplained. The sample profile shows under 150,000 clones; roughly 90% of them were found once. 1.5% to 2% of the sample comes from the top ten. Taken with the paper, the label for time point translates to: about 28 days (+/-7) after the second vaccine dose. The sequencing here drew on peripheral blood, taken 28 days after the second AZD1222 dose. The receptors here all came from an adult who received the AZD1222 COVID-19 vaccine.

The chain employs TRBV19 and TRBJ1-5; 10 positions agree with TRBD1. The CDR3 spans 20 residues. The trim removed 5 bases at V and 0 bases at J, leaving 16 bases unmatched. Germline V gene sequence: CDR1 LNHDA, CDR2 SQIVND (reference sequence). CDR3 nucleotides: TGTGCCAGTAGTGCTCCACGGGGGACAGGGGCCCGATATAGCAATCAGCCCCAGCATTTT. It codes for CASSAPRGTGARYSNQPQHF.

The chain employs TRBV6-6 and TRBJ2-5; 7 bases agree with TRBD2. Germline V lookup: CDR1 MNHNY, CDR2 SVGAGI (reference sequence). V lost 5 bases and J lost 7; bases outside the gene matches: 16. This CDR3 spans 16 amino acids. In DNA form, the CDR3 reads TGTGCCAGCAGTGGGGTAGCGGGTGCCTCCCTCGGGACCCAGTACTTC. As protein: CASSGVAGASLGTQYF.

This clone has a single count. The V and J genes are TRBV5-1 and TRBJ2-1; TRBD2 matches 14 bases. The length of the CDR3 is 18 residues. V was clipped by 3 bases and J by 4 bases; unmatched bases: 9. Germline V gene lookup returns CDR1 SGHRS and CDR2 YFSETQ. The DNA for the CDR3 is TGCGCCAGCAGCTCACCCCCGGGACTAGCGGGGGAGTACAATGAGCAGTTCTTC. Its protein product is CASSSPPGLAGEYNEQFF.

The V gene is TRBV6-5, the J gene TRBJ1-1; D is undetermined. V lost 0 bases and J lost 0, with 8 bases in between. CDR3 length: 15 amino acids. Germline V gene data show CDR1 as MNHEY and CDR2 as SVGAGI. Written as DNA, the CDR3 is TGTGCCAGCAGTTACTCGGCGGTAATGAACACTGAAGCTTTCTTT. Amino acid sequence: CASSYSAVMNTEAFF.

V and J are TRBV5-6 and TRBJ1-5, with D perhaps matching TRBD1 (5 bases). Per the germline V gene, CDR1 is SGHDT and CDR2 is YYEEEE. With 4 bases removed from V and 7 bases from J, the gap between germline ends came to 21 bases. The CDR3 covers 16 residues. In DNA, the CDR3 is TGTGCCAGCAGCGCGGGTCGGTCAGGGTCGAAGCAGCCCCAGCATTTT. Protein: CASSAGRSGSKQPQHF.

A single count supports this clone. The chain joins TRBV28 to TRBJ1-2, with D hard to call. CDR3 length equals 13 residues. Germline assignment: CDR1 MDHEN and CDR2 SYDVKM. The V end was cut by 1 base, the J end by 8 bases, with 11 bases between. CDR3 amino acids: CASSLSLLGGYTF. CDR3 in DNA: TGTGCCAGCAGTTTATCCCTTTTGGGAGGCTACACCTTC.

The chain combines TRBV28 with TRBJ2-1; D not certain. The germline gives CDR1 MDHEN, CDR2 SYDVKM. The CDR3 totals 11 residues. Trimming took 6 bases from V and 10 from J, leaving 10 bases between them. In nucleotides, the CDR3 is TGTGCCAGCAGGATTTCAGCGGAGCAGTTCTTC. Its translation is CASRISAEQFF.

V is TRBV6-5 and J is TRBJ1-5, with D tentatively TRBD1 (6 bases). The CDR3 is 15 amino acids. Germline assignment: CDR1 MNHEY and CDR2 SVGAGI. Trimming removed 6 bases from V and 2 bases from J, with 14 bases in between. The CDR3 DNA sequence: TGTGCCAGCAGGAAGGAGGGGGGGGGCAATCAGCCCCAGCATTTT. Its protein product is CASRKEGGGNQPQHF.

The J gene is TRBJ2-4, the V gene TRBV7-2; no clear D. The germline V gene encodes CDR1 SGHTA and CDR2 FQGNSA. CDR3 length: 15 residues. Trimming took off 1 base at V and 0 bases at J, with 7 bases between the two ends. CDR3 nucleotide sequence: TGTGCCAGCAGCTTAGAACCGCTAGCCAAAAACATTCAGTACTTC. Protein product: CASSLEPLAKNIQYF.

This clone showed up just a few times. This rearrangement joins TRBV5-4 to TRBJ1-4, with TRBD1 matching over 8 bases. CDR3 length equals 15 residues. The germline CDR1 and CDR2 sequences are SGHNT and YYREEE (reference sequence). V gave up 4 bases and J gave up 14 bases; unmatched junction bases: 16. The CDR3: CASSETKAGTGRLFF. The CDR3 nucleotides are TGTGCCAGCAGCGAAACAAAAGCCGGGACAGGACGTCTGTTTTTT.

This sequence joins TRBV30 and TRBJ2-3; 14 bases agree with TRBD2. Trimming took 7 bases from V and 8 from J; bases not matched to a gene: 11. Germline-derived CDR1 and CDR2 are GTSNPN and SVGIG (reference sequence). The CDR3 contains 15 residues. CDR3 nucleotides: TGTGCCTTCGGGGGGACTAGCGGGAGTCTACGTACGCAGTATTTT. As protein: CAFGGTSGSLRTQYF.

The rearrangement links TRBV5-1 to TRBJ2-3, with 10 bases lining up with TRBD2. Germline assignment: CDR1 SGHRS and CDR2 YFSETQ. The trim removed 4 bases at V and 0 bases at J, leaving 11 bases unmatched. This CDR3 contains 18 residues. Here the CDR3 reads CASSPLAGLPSSTDTQYF. CDR3 coding DNA: TGCGCCAGCAGCCCACTAGCGGGGTTACCTTCTAGCACAGATACGCAGTATTTT.

J is TRBJ1-5 and V is TRBV7-2; D perhaps matches TRBD1 (5 bases). This CDR3 is 15 amino acids long. Germline V CDR1 and CDR2: SGHTA, FQGNSA. V was pared by 5 bases and J by 10 bases, with 21 bases between. The CDR3 region has the DNA TGTGCCAGCAGCAAAGCGCTGGGGGGTAGGGAACCCCAGCATTTT. It yields the protein CASSKALGGREPQHF. The full variable domain, completed using reference TRBV7-2 and TRBJ1-5, is GAGVSQSPSNKVTEKGKDVELRCDPISGHTALYWYRQSLGQGLEFLIYFQGNSAPDKSGLPSDRFSAERTGGSVSTLTIQRTQQEDSAVYLCASSKALGGREPQHFGDGTRLSIL.

V and J are TRBV9 and TRBJ2-2; TRBD1 matches at 7 bases. With 0 bases clipped from V and 6 bases from J, the junction kept 2 bases outside the gene matches. This CDR3 region has 14 residues. The germline CDR1 and CDR2 sequences are SGDLS and YYNGEE. The CDR3, as DNA: TGTGCCAGCAGCGTAGCTCAGGGGGCCGGGGAGCTGTTTTTT. It codes for CASSVAQGAGELFF.

V and J are TRBV6-5 and TRBJ1-3; maybe TRBD1 (6 bases). This CDR3 is built from 16 residues. V dropped 4 bases and J dropped 0 bases, with 13 bases sitting between them. Germline V gene data show CDR1 as MNHEY and CDR2 as SVGAGI. CDR3 sequence (DNA): TGTGCCAGCAGTTTGGGGGCCACCGACTCTGGAAACACCATATATTTT. It codes for CASSLGATDSGNTIYF.

The V gene is TRBV7-3, the J gene TRBJ1-1, with 7 bases aligning to TRBD1. CDR1 and CDR2 from the germline V gene are SGHTA and FQGTGA. V gave up 3 bases and J gave up 1 base; unmatched junction bases: 11. The CDR3 has 17 residues. This CDR3 is CASSFRRFNRGNTEAFF. CDR3 DNA: TGTGCCAGCAGCTTCCGCAGGTTCAACAGGGGGAACACTGAAGCTTTCTTT.

The chain recombines TRBV9 with TRBJ1-3; D perhaps matches TRBD1 (5 bases). V dropped 3 bases and J dropped 4 bases, with 26 bases sitting between them. Germline V gives CDR1 SGDLS, CDR2 YYNGEE. This CDR3 region has 19 residues. The CDR3 coding sequence is TGTGCCAGCAGCGACCCTGAGGGGTCCAATCCAATCTCCGGAAACACCATATATTTT. This translates into CASSDPEGSNPISGNTIYF.

The chain links TRBV6-4 to TRBJ2-2; no reliable D call. The CDR3 extends over 14 amino acids. The ends were cut back, 6 bases at V and 1 base at J, with 9 bases in the middle. Germline V gene lookup returns CDR1 MRHNA and CDR2 SNTAGT. The CDR3 DNA reads as TGTGCCAGCAGAAGGCACGAGAACACCGGGGAGCTGTTTTTT. Protein: CASRRHENTGELFF.

This clone appeared once. The CDR3 region is CASSQASSSGANVLTF. CDR3 sequence (DNA): TGTGCCAGCAGCCAAGCAAGCTCGTCCGGGGCCAACGTCCTGACTTTC. The chain carries TRBV4-2 and TRBJ2-6; D call uncertain. CDR1 and CDR2 (germline): LGHNA, YNFKEQ. V lost 1 base, J lost 4 bases, and 11 bases lay in between. The CDR3 is 16 residues long.

J is TRBJ1-2 and V is TRBV7-3, with 8 bases lining up with TRBD1. Per germline, CDR1 SGHTA and CDR2 FQGTGA. Unmatched junction bases numbered 4, after V lost 3 bases and J lost 7 bases. The CDR3 loop spans 13 amino acids. The CDR3 DNA sequence: TGTGCCAGCAGCTTGCCAGGGGGCACTGGCTACACCTTC. This translates into CASSLPGGTGYTF.

The chain couples TRBV27 to TRBJ1-1, with D possibly TRBD1 on 5 matching bases. CDR3 size: 14 residues. Trimming left V 5 bases short and J 4 bases short, with 14 bases between. Germline CDR1 reads MNHEY; CDR2 reads SMNVEV (reference sequence). CDR3: CASSPRRRVTEAFF. The CDR3 region has the DNA TGTGCCAGCAGTCCTCGGCGCAGGGTCACTGAAGCTTTCTTT.